The T cell receptor beta chain under discussion was sequenced for a study of blood T cells in healthy people across ages. Overall study results and limits: Age advanced and TCR beta diversity per million T cells fell, roughly linearly. Long-lived donors had more naive CD4+ cells and higher diversity than aged donors.

Points on this clonotype: Its antigen is still unknown.

Every donor provided around 10 milliliters of peripheral blood. Using a J-beta primer mix together with a sample-barcoded 5' primer, a second PCR was run for 7 to 11 cycles. Each cDNA was tagged by a template-switch adaptor containing 12 random nucleotides. A single record per CDR3 protein comes from TCRdb applying MiXCR to the 5' RACE reads. The sample lists about 650,000 distinct CDR3 sequences; 52% were seen once. CDR1 DFQATT and CDR2 SNEGSKA come from the germline V gene (reference sequence). The ends were cut back, 6 bases at V and 3 bases at J, with 11 bases in the middle. CDR3 length: 13 amino acids.

This receptor was taken from a woman of 80 years or more in good health. V gene TRBV20-1 combines with J gene TRBJ1-4; no reliable D call. The sequencing sample was made of blood. The DNA of the CDR3 is TGCAGTGCCTGGGAAATATCTAATGAAAAACTGTTTTTT. It specifies CSAWEISNEKLFF.